This is a list of T cell receptor beta chains from one sample in a study of blood T cell repertoires in COVID-19. The method was immunoSEQ multiplex PCR; TCRdb's version includes in-frame clones alone and lacks a portion of them. The top ten hold approximately 8.9% of the sample, which has 55,000 to 80,000 clones, roughly 89% seen once. Sequenced sample: peripheral blood. These TCRs come from a man aged 80 or over with acute or convalescent COVID-19. CDR3s include the opening cysteine and the closing phenylalanine or tryptophan. The D gene is left open where the match is weak. The listing skips clone size in some rows; elsewhere it reads once, few, many or a size class.

V	D	length	size	J	CDR3	DNA
TRBV6-2/TRBV6-3	.	14	.	TRBJ1-2	CASSYLTPNYGYTF	TGTGCCAGCAGTTACTTGACACCAAACTATGGCTACACCTTC
TRBV6-5	.	11	.	TRBJ2-7	CASSQLDEQYF	TGTGCCAGCAGCCAACTAGACGAGCAGTACTTC
TRBV30	.	13	few	TRBJ1-1	CAWSIQVYTEAFF	TGTGCCTGGAGTATCCAGGTTTACACTGAAGCTTTCTTT
TRBV21-1	.	14	.	TRBJ1-2	CASSKFETGNGYTF	TGTGCCAGCAGCAAATTTGAGACAGGGAATGGCTACACCTTC
TRBV3-1/TRBV3-2	.	12	.	TRBJ1-2	CASSQGVSGYTF	TGTGCCAGCAGCCAAGGAGTTAGTGGCTACACCTTC
TRBV19	.	17	.	TRBJ1-2	CASSIDIGGALYGGYTF	TGTGCCAGTAGTATAGATATTGGAGGGGCTCTGTATGGTGGCTACACCTTC
TRBV19	.	14	.	TRBJ1-5	CASSAGQGISSQHF	TGTGCCAGTAGTGCGGGTCAAGGCATTTCGTCCCAGCATTTT
TRBV2	TRBD1	15	.	TRBJ1-2	CASSGTGGPTYGYTF	TGTGCCAGCAGTGGGACAGGGGGACCGACCTATGGCTACACCTTC
TRBV11-2	.	14	.	TRBJ2-1	CASRPRGSINEQFF	TGTGCCAGCAGACCGAGGGGGTCTATCAATGAGCAGTTCTTC
TRBV19	.	13	.	TRBJ1-6	CASSIDSRSPLHF	TGTGCCAGTAGTATCGACAGTCGGTCACCCCTCCACTTT
TRBV15	.	15	.	TRBJ1-1	CATSAEGHQNTEAFF	TGTGCCACCAGCGCCGAGGGACACCAGAACACTGAAGCTTTCTTT
TRBV11-2	.	15	.	TRBJ2-7	CASRFSSGLRYEQYF	TGTGCCAGCAGGTTTAGTTCGGGACTCCGCTACGAGCAGTACTTC
TRBV7-9	.	15	.	TRBJ1-3	CASSLGTGSGNTIYF	TGTGCCAGCAGCTTGGGGACTGGCTCTGGAAACACCATATATTTT
TRBV12-5	.	11	.	TRBJ1-4	CASGLHEKLFF	TGTGCTAGTGGCCTCCATGAAAAACTGTTTTTT
TRBV28	TRBD1	15	.	TRBJ2-7	CASSSLRTGTYEQYF	TGTGCCAGCAGTTCTCTCAGGACAGGGACGTACGAGCAGTACTTC
TRBV19	.	12	.	TRBJ2-7	CASSRGEREQYF	TGTGCCAGTAGTCGAGGCGAGAGGGAGCAGTACTTC
TRBV6-5	.	15	.	TRBJ2-3	CASSYTSGNSHAQYF	TGTGCCAGCAGTTACACCTCCGGGAATTCCCATGCGCAGTATTTT
TRBV5-5	.	15	.	TRBJ1-5	CASSPTGLSNQPQHF	TGTGCCAGCAGCCCTACAGGGCTTAGCAATCAGCCCCAGCATTTT
TRBV3-1/TRBV3-2	TRBD1	15	once	TRBJ1-2	CASSWRDRENYGYTF	TGTGCCAGCAGCTGGAGGGACAGGGAAAACTATGGCTACACCTTC
TRBV3-1/TRBV3-2	TRBD2	17	.	TRBJ2-1	CASSPQPTSGPGVEQFF	TGTGCCAGCAGCCCCCAACCTACTAGCGGACCAGGAGTTGAGCAGTTCTTC
TRBV5-8	.	16	.	TRBJ2-1	CASSLAVTRLHNEQFF	TGTGCCAGCAGCTTGGCCGTGACTAGACTACACAATGAGCAGTTCTTC
TRBV7-3	.	16	.	TRBJ2-1	CASSPYRARGYNEQFF	TGTGCCAGCAGCCCCTACCGAGCCAGGGGCTACAATGAGCAGTTCTTC
TRBV10-2	TRBD1	13	.	TRBJ2-7	CASRGTGPYEQYF	TGCGCCAGCAGGGGGACAGGGCCCTACGAGCAGTACTTC
TRBV3-1/TRBV3-2	TRBD1	15	.	TRBJ2-7	CASSQRQGADYEQYF	TGTGCCAGCAGCCAACGACAGGGGGCGGACTACGAGCAGTACTTC
TRBV6-1	TRBD1	19	.	TRBJ2-1	CASSEQWTGGPSSYNEQFF	TGTGCCAGCAGTGAACAATGGACAGGGGGCCCGAGCTCCTACAATGAGCAGTTCTTC
TRBV9	TRBD2	17	.	TRBJ2-3	CASTRTSGGPSTDTQYF	TGTGCCAGCACCCGGACTAGCGGGGGCCCTAGCACAGATACGCAGTATTTT
TRBV6-2/TRBV6-3	TRBD2	14	.	TRBJ2-7	CASSRRTSHYEQYF	TGTGCCAGCAGTCGTCGGACTAGTCACTACGAGCAGTACTTC
TRBV20-1	.	14	.	TRBJ1-1	CSASVGQSPSEAFF	TGCAGTGCTAGTGTCGGACAGTCCCCCTCTGAAGCTTTCTTT
TRBV5-1	.	14	.	TRBJ2-5	CASSLGRTQETQYF	TGCGCCAGCAGCTTGGGCCGGACTCAAGAGACCCAGTACTTC
TRBV4-1	TRBD2	17	.	TRBJ2-5	CASSQDNSGGYQETQYF	TGCGCCAGCAGCCAAGATAATAGCGGGGGGTACCAAGAGACCCAGTACTTC
TRBV24-1	.	14	.	TRBJ1-2	CATSDYREVRGYTF	TGTGCCACCAGTGATTACCGAGAGGTACGTGGCTACACCTTC
TRBV30	.	13	.	TRBJ2-2	CACPGHLGGELFF	TGTGCCTGTCCGGGACACCTCGGCGGGGAGCTGTTTTTT
TRBV27	TRBD2	12	.	TRBJ2-1	CASSLGGGEQFF	TGTGCCAGCAGTTTAGGGGGGGGTGAGCAGTTCTTC
TRBV7-9	.	16	.	TRBJ1-3	CASSSDSIYSGNTIYF	TGTGCCAGCAGCTCGGACAGTATCTACTCTGGAAACACCATATATTTT
TRBV4-1	TRBD2	14	.	TRBJ2-3	CASSPTSGTDTQYF	TGCGCCAGCAGCCCGACTAGCGGAACAGATACGCAGTATTTT
TRBV24-1	.	14	.	TRBJ1-2	CATSHTGDNYGYTF	TGTGCCACCAGTCATACAGGTGATAACTATGGCTACACCTTC
TRBV10-1	.	15	.	TRBJ2-2	CASSESEGSSGELFF	TGCGCCAGCAGTGAGTCGGAGGGTTCATCCGGGGAGCTGTTTTTT
TRBV30	TRBD1	18	.	TRBJ1-4	CAWSVVKQGGATNEKLFF	TGTGCCTGGAGTGTGGTCAAACAGGGGGGTGCAACTAATGAAAAACTGTTTTTT
TRBV6-5	.	14	.	TRBJ2-3	CASRRLEGTDTQYF	TGTGCCAGCAGGCGATTGGAGGGCACAGATACGCAGTATTTT
TRBV30	.	14	.	TRBJ1-6	CAWGTGLGNSPLHF	TGTGCCTGGGGAACAGGGTTGGGCAATTCACCCCTCCACTTT
TRBV7-9	.	14	.	TRBJ1-2	CASSLDEAPGGYTF	TGTGCCAGCAGCTTAGATGAGGCCCCCGGCGGCTACACCTTC
TRBV30	.	13	.	TRBJ1-3	CAWSVLEGNTIYF	TGTGCCTGGAGTGTACTTGAGGGAAACACCATATATTTT
TRBV6-1	TRBD1	17	.	TRBJ1-5	CASSEGTGTLSNQPQHF	TGTGCCAGCAGTGAAGGGACAGGGACTCTGTCAAATCAGCCCCAGCATTTT
TRBV5-1	.	13	.	TRBJ1-1	CASSPSMNTEAFF	TGCGCCAGCAGCCCCAGTATGAACACTGAAGCTTTCTTT
TRBV20-1	TRBD2	15	.	TRBJ2-1	CSASRATSGGSEQFF	TGCAGTGCAAGTAGGGCGACTAGCGGGGGAAGCGAGCAGTTCTTC